A single sample gave rise to the 26 T cell receptor beta chains below, sequenced in a study of Ad26.COV2.S vaccination and SARS-CoV-2 variants. The assay was immunoSEQ multiplex PCR, and TCRdb's table has in-frame clones only and misses some. This table holds roughly 300,000 clones, 88% found once. The treatment here: approximately 18 received Ad26.COV2.S at low or high dose, single or two shots; about 5 received placebo; per-sample allocation not given. Vaccine and placebo recipients were sampled on day 63 after the first injection. Here the sequenced sample was peripheral blood, taken in a trial of Ad26.COV2.S vaccine versus placebo. These receptors originate from a person between 18 and 60 years old who received the Ad26.COV2.S COVID-19 vaccine or a placebo.

In its sample, this clone was seen once. The sample has other DNA sequences that encode this CDR3 too. The chain uses TRBV3-1 (or the pseudogene TRBV3-2) and TRBJ2-7; D gene unclear. V lost 4 bases and J lost 2, with 6 bases in between. Germline-derived CDR1 and CDR2 are LGHDT and YNNKEL (reference sequence). The CDR3 extends over 12 amino acids. CDR3 sequence reads: CASSPRAYEQYF. DNA of the CDR3: TGTGCCAGCAGCCCTAGGGCCTACGAGCAGTACTTC.

The chain couples TRBV28 to TRBJ2-1; 8 nucleotides align to TRBD1. With V trimmed by 3 bases and J by 8 bases, 6 bases remained unmatched. Germline CDR1 and CDR2: MDHEN and SYDVKM. The CDR3 loop spans 14 amino acids. The CDR3 DNA reads as TGTGCCAGCAGTTTCCCGCAGGGGGCGGATGAGCAGTTCTTC. It specifies CASSFPQGADEQFF.

The chain joins TRBV4-3 to TRBJ1-6, with TRBD1 identical over 8 bases. Trimming at V came to 4 bases and at J to 8 bases, leaving 19 bases not matched to a gene. Germline CDR1 and CDR2: LGHNA and YSLEER. The CDR3 loop spans 19 amino acids. The CDR3 DNA is TGCGCCAGCAGCCTAAGTCCCCCGGGACCGGGACAGGTGGATTCACCCCTCCACTTT. It specifies CASSLSPPGPGQVDSPLHF.

The genes are TRBV5-4 and TRBJ1-4; D is possibly TRBD1 (5 bases). In germline, CDR1 is SGHNT, CDR2 YYREEE (reference sequence). This CDR3 has 14 residues. Trimming removed 1 base from V and 4 bases from J, with 8 bases in between. This CDR3 reads CASSLTGRNEKLFF. CDR3 coding DNA: TGTGCCAGCAGCTTGACAGGCCGTAATGAAAAACTGTTTTTT. The whole variable domain, filled in from reference TRBV5-4 and TRBJ1-4, reads ETGVTQSPTHLIKTRGQQVTLRCSSQSGHNTVSWYQQALGQGPQFIFQYYREEENGRGNFPPRFSGLQFPNYSSELNVNALELDDSALYLCASSLTGRNEKLFFGSGTQLSVL.

V and J are TRBV6-6 and TRBJ1-4; D ambiguous. Germline CDR1 reads MNHNY; CDR2 reads SVGAGI (reference sequence). V was shortened by 4 bases and J by 1 base, with 10 bases between the two germline ends. There are 15 residues in the CDR3. CDR3 in DNA: TGTGCCAGCAGTTGGACGGAGGGAACTAATGAAAAACTGTTTTTT. It yields the protein CASSWTEGTNEKLFF.

The chain employs TRBV11-2 and TRBJ1-2; D is perhaps TRBD1 (5 bases). This CDR3 has 13 residues. Germline V gene lookup returns CDR1 SGHAT and CDR2 FQNNGV. The V gene lost 7 bases and the J gene lost 5 bases, with 14 bases spanning the gap. The CDR3 DNA reads as TGTGCCAGCACCCCCCGCCAGGGTTATGGCTACACCTTC. This codes for CASTPRQGYGYTF.

V usage is TRBV6-5 and J usage is TRBJ2-7, with D perhaps TRBD1 (6 bases). There are 10 residues in the CDR3. The V end was cut by 11 bases, the J end by 3 bases, with 8 bases between. The germline gives CDR1 MNHEY, CDR2 SVGAGI. The CDR3 region is CAAGVYEQYF. Here the CDR3 DNA reads TGTGCCGCAGGGGTCTACGAGCAGTACTTC.

V usage is TRBV4-2 and J usage is TRBJ1-4, with D uncertain. Trimming removed 1 base from V and 8 bases from J, with 11 bases in between. This CDR3 comprises 14 residues. Germline V gene lookup returns CDR1 LGHNA and CDR2 YNFKEQ. The CDR3 here is CASSQGHSREKLFF. The CDR3 DNA is TGTGCCAGCAGCCAAGGACATTCCCGAGAAAAACTGTTTTTT.

This chain joins TRBV11-3 and TRBJ2-1, with 16 bases matching TRBD2. V shed 5 bases and J 10 bases; nucleotides not matched to a gene: 8. CDR1 SGHNT and CDR2 YENEEA come from the germline V gene. This CDR3 region has 16 residues. The CDR3 here is CASSPGTSGGAGEQFF. The CDR3 region has the DNA TGTGCCAGCAGCCCCGGGACTAGCGGGGGGGCCGGAGAGCAGTTCTTC.

The chain joins TRBV12-5 to TRBJ2-1; no definite D call. Trimming took 0 bases from V and 10 from J, leaving 7 bases between them. The CDR3 is 12 amino acids. Germline V gene lookup returns CDR1 LGHNT and CDR2 FRNRAP. CDR3: CASGLVTREQFF. The DNA for the CDR3 is TGTGCTAGTGGTTTGGTAACCAGAGAGCAGTTCTTC.

In DNA, the CDR3 is TGTGCCAGCAGCTTGGTGGGGACCTCTTCCTCTAATGAGCAGTTCTTC. Protein: CASSLVGTSSSNEQFF. J is TRBJ2-1 and V is TRBV5-4; tentatively, D is TRBD1 or TRBD2 (5 bases each). The CDR3 is made up of 16 amino acids. V shed 0 bases and J shed 7 bases, with 17 bases lying between them. Germline assignment: CDR1 SGHNT and CDR2 YYREEE (reference sequence).

This chain joins TRBV29-1 and TRBJ2-2; no definite D call. Germline CDR1 SQVTM, CDR2 ANQGSEA. Between the trimmed V and J ends, which lost 7 bases and 4 bases, there was a span of 13 bases. The CDR3 contains 13 residues. This chain's CDR3 is CSARTAATGELFF. The CDR3 bases are TGCAGCGCCCGCACGGCTGCCACCGGGGAGCTGTTTTTT.

The rearrangement joins TRBV4-3 to TRBJ2-2, with TRBD2 identical over 7 bases. With V trimmed by 0 bases and J by 5 bases, 12 bases remained unmatched. Germline V gives CDR1 LGHNA, CDR2 YSLEER. This CDR3 contains 18 residues. CDR3 nucleotide sequence: TGCGCCAGCAGCCAAGATCGAAGAGTCGGGGGGAAGACCGGGGAGCTGTTTTTT. This sequence encodes CASSQDRRVGGKTGELFF.

This sequence joins TRBV7-9 and TRBJ2-7; D may be TRBD1 (6 bases). The CDR3 covers 14 residues. Looked up from germline, CDR1 is SEHNR and CDR2 is FQNEAQ (reference sequence). Deletions cut 5 bases from V and 13 bases from J, with 24 bases between. CDR3 sequence: CASSPQGISPEQYF. The DNA of the CDR3 is TGTGCCAGCAGCCCACAGGGAATTAGCCCCGAACAATACTTC.

CDR3 protein: CASTQLGAGELFF. The DNA for the CDR3 is TGTGCCAGCACCCAACTGGGAGCCGGGGAGCTGTTTTTT. The chain carries TRBV27 and TRBJ2-2; D is perhaps TRBD2 (5 bases). Germline loops: CDR1 MNHEY, CDR2 SMNVEV (reference sequence). This CDR3 contains 13 residues. V shed 7 bases and J shed 6 bases, with 12 bases lying between them.

This sequence joins TRBV29-1 and TRBJ1-5; 10 bases map to TRBD1. J gave up 4 bases and V 2 bases, and 2 bases lay outside the gene matches. The CDR3 runs to 14 residues. Germline V CDR1 and CDR2: SQVTM, ANQGSEA. The chain's CDR3 is CSVETGQGNQPQHF. Here the CDR3 DNA reads TGCAGCGTTGAAACGGGACAGGGGAATCAGCCCCAGCATTTT.

In this sample, this clone turned up once. The same CDR3 is also encoded by other DNA sequences in this sample. The chain employs TRBV7-2 and TRBJ1-1, with TRBD1 identical over 7 bases. Germline V lookup: CDR1 SGHTA, CDR2 FQGNSA. This CDR3 is built from 14 residues. Trimming took 5 bases from V and 1 from J; bases not matched to a gene: 4. This chain's CDR3 is CASSPRTGNTEAFF. DNA of the CDR3: TGTGCCAGCAGCCCCAGGACAGGGAACACTGAAGCTTTCTTT.

This sequence joins TRBV10-3 and TRBJ1-5; unclear D gene. V lost 0 bases to trimming and J lost 3 bases, with 3 bases between them. CDR3 length: 13 residues. Germline V lookup: CDR1 ENHRY, CDR2 SYGVKD. The CDR3, as DNA: TGTGCCATCAGTGAGTCAAACAATCAGCCCCAGCATTTT. This codes for CAISESNNQPQHF.

V and J are TRBV6-6 and TRBJ1-5; no reliable D call. The CDR3 sequence is 15 residues long. The V end lost 2 bases, the J end lost 0 bases, and 8 bases lay between the germline ends. CDR1 is MNHNY, CDR2 SVGAGI, per germline (reference sequence). The CDR3: CASSYEAYSNQPQHF. The CDR3 DNA reads TGTGCCAGCAGTTACGAGGCTTATAGCAATCAGCCCCAGCATTTT.

The V and J genes are TRBV30 and TRBJ2-6, with D hard to call. CDR3 length: 12 amino acids. CDR1 is GTSNPN and CDR2 is SVGIG in the germline V gene (reference sequence). Trimming shortened V by 3 bases and J by 4 bases, and 4 bases separated the two germline ends. In nucleotides, the CDR3 is TGTGCCTGGAGGGGCGGGGCCAACGTCCTGACTTTC. This encodes CAWRGGANVLTF.

This clone was found once. This chain connects TRBV5-1 to TRBJ2-3, with D possibly called TRBD1 or TRBD2 (6 bases each). Trimming took off 7 bases at V and 4 bases at J, with 28 bases between the two ends. This CDR3 is 18 amino acids long. CDR1 and CDR2 from the germline V gene are SGHRS and YFSETQ. This CDR3 is CASLRYQSAGTNPDTQYF. The CDR3 DNA follows: TGCGCCAGCTTGAGGTACCAGTCGGCGGGGACAAACCCAGATACGCAGTATTTT. Full variable domain (remainder filled in from reference TRBV5-1 and TRBJ2-3): KAGVTQTPRYLIKTRGQQVTLSCSPISGHRSVSWYQQTPGQGLQFLFEYFSETQRNKGNFPGRFSGRQFSNSRSEMNVSTLELGDSALYLCASLRYQSAGTNPDTQYFGPGTRLTVL.

The rearrangement uses TRBV6-5 and TRBJ2-7, with a possible D match to TRBD2 (5 bases). Trimming pared 6 bases from V and 7 bases from J, leaving 10 bases between. CDR1 and CDR2 from the germline V gene are MNHEY and SVGAGI. The CDR3 has 11 amino acids. CDR3 protein: CASRRGGEQYF. In DNA, the CDR3 is TGTGCCAGCAGACGGGGTGGGGAGCAGTACTTC.

The chain recombines TRBV16 with TRBJ1-2, with TRBD1 identical over 9 bases. The trim removed 4 bases at V and 4 bases at J, leaving 7 bases unmatched. From germline, CDR1 is KGHSY and CDR2 FQNENV. This CDR3 region has 15 residues. As DNA, the CDR3 is TGTGCCAGCAGCCCGCGGACAGGGGACGTCTATGGCTACACCTTC. It specifies CASSPRTGDVYGYTF. The entire variable domain, with the rest obtained from reference TRBV16 and TRBJ1-2, is as follows: GEEVAQTPKHLVRGEGQKAKLYCAPIKGHSYVFWYQQVLKNEFKFLISFQNENVFDETGMPKERFSAKCLPNSPCSLEIQATKLEDSAVYFCASSPRTGDVYGYTFGSGTRLTVV.

The rearrangement joins TRBV7-9 to TRBJ2-1; D gene uncertain. Deletions cut 5 bases from V and 0 bases from J, with 14 bases between. In germline, CDR1 is SEHNR, CDR2 FQNEAQ (reference sequence). The CDR3 extends over 16 amino acids. The CDR3 DNA reads TGTGCCAGCAGCCCTATTCCGGTAAGCTCCTACAATGAGCAGTTCTTC. This codes for CASSPIPVSSYNEQFF.

The V and J genes are TRBV5-4 and TRBJ1-4, with 11 bases lining up with TRBD1. CDR3 length: 15 residues. The V segment lost 2 bases and the J segment 7 bases; nucleotides outside the gene matches: 4. CDR1 SGHNT and CDR2 YYREEE come from the germline V gene (reference sequence). CDR3 in amino acids: CASSFWTGGVEKLFF. CDR3 in DNA: TGTGCCAGCAGCTTTTGGACAGGGGGCGTTGAAAAACTGTTTTTT.

This sequence joins TRBV7-3 and TRBJ1-2; the match to TRBD1 covers 7 bases. Germline CDR1 SGHTA, CDR2 FQGTGA. The CDR3 contains 14 residues. Trimming at V came to 2 bases and at J to 3 bases, leaving 3 bases not matched to a gene. The CDR3 nucleotides read TGTGCCAGCAGCTTACAGGGACAGTACTATGGCTACACCTTC. It is translated as CASSLQGQYYGYTF.